The T cell receptor beta chain described here comes from a study of blood T cells in healthy people across ages. PCR was performed a second time for about 6 to 12 cycles using a sample-barcoded 5' primer and a J-beta primer mix. Every molecule of cDNA carried a tag from a template-switch adaptor with 12 random nucleotides. Per sample, CDR3-containing paired-end reads numbered at least 2.5 million. A single record per CDR3 protein comes from TCRdb applying MiXCR to the 5' RACE reads. Here the sample spans 630,000 or so distinct CDR3 sequences, about 34% being singletons. The CDR3 length is 16 residues. CDR1 LGHNA and CDR2 YNFKEQ come from the germline V gene. Peripheral blood from each donor was collected in a volume of 8 to 10 milliliters. Every sample gave at least 5.5 micrograms of total RNA when it was extracted.

J is TRBJ2-4 and V is TRBV4-2, with TRBD2 matching over 7 bases. The end of the DNA fits TRBJ2-5 better, so the J call may be wrong. Source material: blood. The receptor comes from a woman older than 75 in good health. CDR3 DNA: TGTGCCAGCAGCCAAGAGACGACTAGCCCCCAAGAGACCCAGTACTTC. This translates into CASSQETTSPQETQYF.